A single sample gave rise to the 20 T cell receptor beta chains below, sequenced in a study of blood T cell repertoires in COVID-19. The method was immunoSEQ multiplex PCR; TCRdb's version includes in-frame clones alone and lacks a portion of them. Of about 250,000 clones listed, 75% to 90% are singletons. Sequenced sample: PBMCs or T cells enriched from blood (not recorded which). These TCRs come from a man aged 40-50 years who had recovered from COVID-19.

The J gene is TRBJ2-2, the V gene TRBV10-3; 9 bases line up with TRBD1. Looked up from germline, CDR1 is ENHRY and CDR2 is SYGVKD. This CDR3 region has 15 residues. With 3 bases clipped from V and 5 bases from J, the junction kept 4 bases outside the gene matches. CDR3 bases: TGTGCCATCAGTGATTGGACAGGGGATACCGGGGAGCTGTTTTTT. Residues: CAISDWTGDTGELFF.

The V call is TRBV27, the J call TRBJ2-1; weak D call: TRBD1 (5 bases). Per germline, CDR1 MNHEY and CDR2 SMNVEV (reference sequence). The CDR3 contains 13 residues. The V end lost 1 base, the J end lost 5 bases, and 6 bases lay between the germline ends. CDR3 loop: CASSLFRDNEQFF. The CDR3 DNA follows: TGTGCCAGCAGTTTATTCAGGGACAATGAGCAGTTCTTC.

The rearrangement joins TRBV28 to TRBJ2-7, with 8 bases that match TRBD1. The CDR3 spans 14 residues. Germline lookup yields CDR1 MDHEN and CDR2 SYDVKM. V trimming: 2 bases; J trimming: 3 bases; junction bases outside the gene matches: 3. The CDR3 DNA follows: TGTGCCAGCAGTTTACAGGGGGCCAGCTACGAGCAGTACTTC. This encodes CASSLQGASYEQYF.

CDR3 sequence reads: CASSGQGPNTYEQYF. CDR3 coding DNA: TGTGCCAGCAGCGGACAGGGGCCAAATACCTACGAGCAGTACTTC. The chain combines TRBV6-2 or TRBV6-3 with TRBJ2-7; TRBD1 matches at 9 bases. Germline V CDR1 and CDR2: MNHEY, SVGEGT. The CDR3 length is 15 residues. Trimming removed 6 bases from V and 2 bases from J; junction bases left unmatched: 8.

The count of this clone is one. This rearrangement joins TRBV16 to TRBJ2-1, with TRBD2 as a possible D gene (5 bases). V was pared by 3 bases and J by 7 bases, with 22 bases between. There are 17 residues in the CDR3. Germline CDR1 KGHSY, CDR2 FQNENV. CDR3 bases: TGTGCCAGCAGCCAGAGCTCGGTAGCGAGATTGTATAATGAGCAGTTCTTC. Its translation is CASSQSSVARLYNEQFF.

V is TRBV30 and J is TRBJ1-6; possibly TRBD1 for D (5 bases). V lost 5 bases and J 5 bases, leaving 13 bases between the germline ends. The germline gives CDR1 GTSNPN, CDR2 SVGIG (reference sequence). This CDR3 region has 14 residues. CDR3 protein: CAWCRVSDNSPLHF. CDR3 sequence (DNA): TGTGCCTGGTGCAGGGTGTCTGATAATTCACCCCTCCACTTT.

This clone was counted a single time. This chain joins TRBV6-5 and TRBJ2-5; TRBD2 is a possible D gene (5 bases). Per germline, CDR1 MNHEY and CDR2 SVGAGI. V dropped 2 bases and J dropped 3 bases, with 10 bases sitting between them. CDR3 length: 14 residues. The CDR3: CASSYNRGKETQYF. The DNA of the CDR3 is TGTGCCAGCAGTTACAATCGGGGTAAAGAGACCCAGTACTTC.

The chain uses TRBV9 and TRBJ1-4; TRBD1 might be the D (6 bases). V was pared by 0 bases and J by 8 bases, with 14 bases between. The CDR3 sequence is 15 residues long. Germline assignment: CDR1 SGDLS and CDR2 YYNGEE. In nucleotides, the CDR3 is TGTGCCAGCAGCGTAGGGGCAGGGGTCAACGAAAAACTGTTTTTT. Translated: CASSVGAGVNEKLFF. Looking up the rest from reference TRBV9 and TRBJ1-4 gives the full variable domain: DSGVTQTPKHLITATGQRVTLRCSPRSGDLSVYWYQQSLDQGLQFLIQYYNGEERAKGNILERFSAQQFPDLHSELNLSSLELGDSALYFCASSVGAGVNEKLFFGSGTQLSVL.

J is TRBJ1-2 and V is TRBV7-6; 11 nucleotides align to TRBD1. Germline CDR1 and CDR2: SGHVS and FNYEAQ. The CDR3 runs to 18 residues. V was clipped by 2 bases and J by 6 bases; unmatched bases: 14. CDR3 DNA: TGTGCCAGCAGCTTAATCGGGACAGGGGGAAGTCGCGAGCATGGCTACACCTTC. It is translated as CASSLIGTGGSREHGYTF.

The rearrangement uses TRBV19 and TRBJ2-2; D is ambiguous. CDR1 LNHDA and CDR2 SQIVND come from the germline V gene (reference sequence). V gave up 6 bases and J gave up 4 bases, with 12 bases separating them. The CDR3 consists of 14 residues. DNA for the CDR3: TGTGCCAGTAGGAATAGTATAAGCACCGGGGAGCTGTTTTTT. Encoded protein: CASRNSISTGELFF.

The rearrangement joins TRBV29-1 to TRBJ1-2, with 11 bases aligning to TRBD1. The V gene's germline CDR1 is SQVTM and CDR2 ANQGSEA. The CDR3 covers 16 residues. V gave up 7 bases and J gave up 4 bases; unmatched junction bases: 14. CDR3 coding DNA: TGCAGCGCCGGACAGGGGGCAACGGCGGCTGGCTATGGCTACACCTTC. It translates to CSAGQGATAAGYGYTF.

CDR3 sequence: CASSADSSSGNTIYF. CDR3 nucleotide sequence: TGTGCCAGCAGCGCCGACAGCAGCTCTGGAAACACCATATATTTT. This chain joins TRBV5-8 and TRBJ1-3; D may be TRBD1 (5 bases). The germline V gene has CDR1 SGHTS and CDR2 YDEGEE. The CDR3 loop spans 15 amino acids. V lost 4 bases and J 0 bases, leaving 11 bases between the germline ends.

In nucleotides, the CDR3 is TGTGCCAGCAGCCAAGATATCTATGGCGGTATGGAGCTGTTTTTT. It is translated as CASSQDIYGGMELFF. V gene TRBV3-1 (or the pseudogene TRBV3-2) combines with J gene TRBJ2-2, with unresolved D. The CDR3 runs to 15 residues. Germline lookup yields CDR1 LGHDT and CDR2 YNNKEL (reference sequence). Trimming pared 0 bases from V and 10 bases from J, leaving 15 bases between.

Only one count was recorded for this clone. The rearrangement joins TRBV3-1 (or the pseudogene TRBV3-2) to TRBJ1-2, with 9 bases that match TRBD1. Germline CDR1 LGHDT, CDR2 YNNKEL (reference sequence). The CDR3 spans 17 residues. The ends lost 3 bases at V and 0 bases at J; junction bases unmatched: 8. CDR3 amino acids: CASSHLGGQGSNYGYTF. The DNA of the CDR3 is TGTGCCAGCAGCCATTTGGGGGGACAGGGATCTAACTATGGCTACACCTTC.

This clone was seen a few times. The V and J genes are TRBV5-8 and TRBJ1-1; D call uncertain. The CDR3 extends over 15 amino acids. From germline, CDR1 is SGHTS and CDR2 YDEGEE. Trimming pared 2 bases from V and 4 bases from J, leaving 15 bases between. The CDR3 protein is CASSFHSLWFTEAFF. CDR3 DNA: TGTGCCAGCAGCTTCCACAGTCTTTGGTTCACTGAAGCTTTCTTT.

The CDR3, as DNA: TGTGCCAGCTCACCCAGACCTATTGGACAGGATAACACTGAAGCTTTCTTT. It yields the protein CASSPRPIGQDNTEAFF. The V call is TRBV18, the J call TRBJ1-1; TRBD1 aligns across 7 bases. Germline V CDR1 and CDR2: KGHSH, LQKENI. V lost 3 bases and J lost 2; bases outside the gene matches: 12. This CDR3 is built from 17 residues.

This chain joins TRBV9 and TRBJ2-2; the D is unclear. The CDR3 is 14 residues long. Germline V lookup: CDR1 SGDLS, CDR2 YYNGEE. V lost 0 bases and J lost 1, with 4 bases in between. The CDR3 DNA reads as TGTGCCAGCAGCGTAGGACAGAACACCGGGGAGCTGTTTTTT. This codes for CASSVGQNTGELFF.

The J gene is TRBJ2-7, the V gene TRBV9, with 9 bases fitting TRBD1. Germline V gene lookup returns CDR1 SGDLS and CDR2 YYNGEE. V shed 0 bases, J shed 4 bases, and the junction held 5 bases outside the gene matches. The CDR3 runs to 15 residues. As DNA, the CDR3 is TGTGCCAGCAGCGTAGCGGGACAGGGTTTTTACGAGCAGTACTTC. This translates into CASSVAGQGFYEQYF. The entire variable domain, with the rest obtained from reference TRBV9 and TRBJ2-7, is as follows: DSGVTQTPKHLITATGQRVTLRCSPRSGDLSVYWYQQSLDQGLQFLIQYYNGEERAKGNILERFSAQQFPDLHSELNLSSLELGDSALYFCASSVAGQGFYEQYFGPGTRLTVT.

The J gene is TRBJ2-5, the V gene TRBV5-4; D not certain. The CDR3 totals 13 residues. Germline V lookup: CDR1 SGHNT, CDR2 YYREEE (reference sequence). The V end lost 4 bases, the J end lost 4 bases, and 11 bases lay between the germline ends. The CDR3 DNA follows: TGTGCCAGCAGCCCCTCGGGTTCAGAGACCCAGTACTTC. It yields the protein CASSPSGSETQYF.

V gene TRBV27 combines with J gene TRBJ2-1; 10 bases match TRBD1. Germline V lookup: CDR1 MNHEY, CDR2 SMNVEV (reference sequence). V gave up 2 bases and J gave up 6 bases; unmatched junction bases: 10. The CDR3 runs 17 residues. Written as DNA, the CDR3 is TGTGCCAGCAGTTTAATGGGCCGGGACAGGGGTTTCAATGAGCAGTTCTTC. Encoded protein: CASSLMGRDRGFNEQFF.